This TCR beta chain stems from a study of glioma-infiltrating T cells. Study-level points and caveats: Above-expected tissue-blood divergence occurred in all gliomas, most in low-grade ones.

The germline V gene has CDR1 SQVTM and CDR2 ANQGSEA. The CDR3 is 14 amino acids. The V gene end was trimmed by 3 bases and the J gene end by 7 bases; junction bases not matched to a gene: 7. Comments on this clonotype: Antigen unknown.

Amplification of TCR alpha and beta CDR3 regions from RNA used iRepertoire nested multiplex PCR. TCRdb recomputed calls from the multiplex PCR reads with MiXCR, one row per CDR3 protein. The sample has about 380,000 distinct CDR3 sequences, around 38% seen once. The V and J genes are TRBV29-1 and TRBJ2-1, with 9 nucleotides matching TRBD1. The sample comprised glioma tissue, nonneoplastic brain tissue, or PBMCs (not recorded which). The sequence was collected from a human donor with low-grade glioma or glioblastoma, undergoing nonglioma brain surgery, or in good health (not recorded which). The CDR3 DNA reads TGCAGCGTTGACGGCGGGACAGGGTGGAATGAGCAGTTCTTC. It is translated as CSVDGGTGWNEQFF.